This TCR beta chain was profiled in a study of blood T cells in healthy people across ages (dated by TCRdb to the mid-2010s). As for the study more broadly: In model experiments, template switching captured about one uniquely barcoded TCR beta cDNA molecule for every two T cells. The study analyzed two additional independent replicas of 1 million unique cDNA reads from the same blood draw for two donors, one aged 18 to 29 and one aged 80 or older. Donors were grouped into four age groups: young (average approximately 15 years), middle-aged (39), aged (62) and long-lived (over 80). To track age-related changes in TCR beta repertoire diversity, the study relied on deep sequencing normalized with unique cDNA molecular identifiers. The study at large found these results: Bulk unsorted PBMC profiling prevented conclusive comparison of naive and antigen-experienced compartments. The percentage of naive T cells measured by flow cytometry correlated strongly with observed TCR beta diversity. Because donor CMV infection status was unknown, age-related changes in expanded clonotypes were potentially confounded. As age increased, observed TCR beta diversity per million T cells dropped in a roughly linear way, and a significant reduction was already evident by age about 40. Estimates of total diversity based on one million sequenced T cells were considered lower bounds and underestimates. Compared with the aged group, more naive CD4+ T cells, fewer expanded clones and increased TCR diversity were shown by the long-lived group, suggesting age selection.

Remarks on this clonotype: The antigen this receptor binds is unknown. The record has no base qualities; no much larger clone is one base away.

The library relied on 5' RACE. Sequencing was carried out with an Illumina HiSeq 2500. A second 7 to 11 cycle PCR used a sample-barcoded 5' primer and a J-beta primer mix. A template-switch 5' adaptor carrying 12 random nucleotides introduced a unique molecular identifier onto each TCR beta cDNA molecule. Each sample yielded at least 2.5 million CDR3-containing paired-end reads. First-strand cDNA synthesis was performed from all RNA using the Mint cDNA synthesis kit, with priming by a TRBC-specific oligonucleotide. Following uracil-DNA glycosylase treatment, all cDNA underwent a first 18-cycle PCR with the universal primers M1SS and BC2_uni_R. Per the authors' processing: For normalization, 1 million high-quality reads were randomly selected from each sample, with every read carrying a distinct molecular identifier. Instead of being binned into consensus sequences, reads that shared molecular identifiers were thrown out. MiTCR, run with a Q25 quality threshold and the strictest error-elimination algorithm, handled CDR3 identification, clonotype clustering and error correction. A nonparametric unseen species model with Euler transformation was used to estimate lower-bound total TCR beta diversity. The raw public data were reprocessed by TCRdb itself: fastp quality trimming at Q25, MiXCR clonotype calling, in-frame beta chains only. Entries that share a CDR3 protein sequence are merged under the most common genes and DNA. TCRdb's processing, not the authors', yielded these V and J calls. This sample lists around 780,000 distinct CDR3 sequences; around 24% were detected once. Less than 3.5% of the sample is in the top ten clones.

Systemically healthy Caucasian individuals from Russia, over 30 in total and aged roughly 6 to 100 years, were included as donors. Ten milliliters of peripheral blood were collected from each donor into EDTA-treated Vacutainer tubes. Ficoll-Paque density-gradient centrifugation was used to isolate PBMCs, with at least 7 million per sample. Total RNA, at least 6 micrograms per sample, was extracted from PBMCs with Trizol reagent. Naive CD45RAhigh/CD27high T cell percentages were measured by flow cytometry on a PBMC aliquot from every donor. The trim is 6 bases for V and 12 bases for J, with a gap of 11 bases between the germline ends. The CDR3 measures 10 amino acids from cysteine to phenylalanine. Only the CDR3 portion is preserved as DNA: 30 bases, with reading frame beginning at the first base. Via the germline V gene (reference sequence), CDR1 is DFQATT and CDR2 SNEGSKA. The same specimen was also included in a second study, on T cells of mothers and their children. As noted in the second study: Nine systemically healthy Caucasian individuals, comprising three mothers and their six children, were included as donors. cDNA synthesis consumed the entire amount of extracted RNA, loaded at roughly 1.5 ug RNA in each 15 ul reaction. Sample barcodes and 2-4 random nucleotides were added via the M1S primer in the second PCR. Each mother yielded over 10 million TCR beta CDR3 reads and each child some 3 million reads. TCR recombination output is similarly shaped by thymic selection in related and unrelated pairs, with a minor effect exerted by inherited differences. Related mother-child pairs always showed normalized repertoire overlap that was slightly higher than in unrelated mother-child pairs, though the difference was never significant. No persistent microchimeric T cell clones were detected, at a sensitivity of roughly 96 clones per million clonotypes. In the study, deep NGS was used to compare the TCR beta repertoires of mothers and children, and features distinguishing related mother-child pairs from unrelated individuals were sought. The mean age was roughly 44 +/- 4 years for the mothers and about 12 +/- 4 years for the children. After adapters were ligated using NEBNext reagents, the libraries underwent 100+100 nt paired-end sequencing on an Illumina HiSeq 2000. Mother and child libraries were prepared a month apart and sequenced in separate runs to prevent cross-contamination. For each donor, somewhere between roughly 450,000 and 2,000,000 distinct TCR beta clonotypes were identified. Naive TCR beta clonotypes were estimated from low-frequency clonotypes matched to each donor's FACS-determined naive share, without sorting.

This clonotype was obtained from a boy between 10 and 17 years old in good health. Sequenced material: blood. The V gene is TRBV20-1 and the J gene is TRBJ1-4; a confident D gene designation cannot be given. The DNA reads TGCAGTGCGGACGGACCCCAACTGTTTTTT. This translates into CSADGPQLFF.